This is a list of T cell receptor beta chains from one sample in a study of cytomegalovirus exposure and HLA in healthy donors. The repertoire was sequenced with immunoSEQ multiplex PCR; TCRdb's copy has only in-frame clones and lacks some. The sample lists about 120,000 clones, just over 15% occurring once. The sample comprised PBMCs. The receptors here all came from a woman aged 18-30 years in good health and CMV-seronegative. The CDR3 runs from the conserved cysteine through the conserved F or W. D genes are given only for firm matches. Expanded clones get a size class; other rows say once, few or many, or leave the size out.

j_call: TRBJ2-1; v_call: TRBV9; d_call: TRBD2; clone_size: few; cdr3_length: 15; cdr3_aa: CASSVEGLAADEQFF; cdr3_nt: TGTGCCAGCAGCGTTGAAGGACTAGCGGCGGATGAGCAGTTCTTC
j_call: TRBJ1-2; v_call: TRBV9; d_call: NA; clone_size: few; cdr3_length: 14; cdr3_aa: CASSGQDGVYGYTF; cdr3_nt: TGTGCCAGCAGCGGCCAAGACGGAGTCTATGGCTACACCTTC
j_call: TRBJ1-4; v_call: TRBV9; d_call: NA; clone_size: NA; cdr3_length: 15; cdr3_aa: CASSKQGSRNEKLFF; cdr3_nt: TGTGCCAGCAGCAAACAGGGTAGTAGGAATGAAAAACTGTTTTTT
j_call: TRBJ1-1; v_call: TRBV6-6; d_call: NA; clone_size: few; cdr3_length: 14; cdr3_aa: CASSWRQENTEAFF; cdr3_nt: TGTGCCAGCAGTTGGAGACAGGAGAACACTGAAGCTTTCTTT
j_call: TRBJ1-6; v_call: TRBV27; d_call: NA; clone_size: NA; cdr3_length: 13; cdr3_aa: CASRQGLATPLHF; cdr3_nt: TGTGCCAGCAGGCAGGGTTTGGCGACACCCCTCCACTTT
j_call: TRBJ1-1; v_call: TRBV2; d_call: NA; clone_size: few; cdr3_length: 15; cdr3_aa: CASSEPGGANTEAFF; cdr3_nt: TGTGCCAGCAGTGAACCTGGAGGGGCGAACACTGAAGCTTTCTTT
j_call: TRBJ1-2; v_call: TRBV7-6; d_call: NA; clone_size: few; cdr3_length: 14; cdr3_aa: CASSLFRDSEGYTF; cdr3_nt: TGTGCCAGCAGCTTATTTCGTGACAGCGAAGGCTACACCTTC
j_call: TRBJ2-7; v_call: TRBV6-1; d_call: NA; clone_size: few; cdr3_length: 13; cdr3_aa: CASSEVSSYEQYF; cdr3_nt: TGTGCCAGCAGTGAAGTTAGCTCCTACGAGCAGTACTTC
j_call: TRBJ2-6; v_call: TRBV5-4; d_call: TRBD2; clone_size: NA; cdr3_length: 16; cdr3_aa: CASSWGRGSGANVLTF; cdr3_nt: TGTGCCAGCAGCTGGGGGAGGGGTTCTGGGGCCAACGTCCTGACTTTC
j_call: TRBJ2-7; v_call: TRBV28; d_call: NA; clone_size: NA; cdr3_length: 14; cdr3_aa: CASSLGAVVREQYF; cdr3_nt: TGTGCCAGCAGTTTAGGGGCAGTAGTGCGCGAGCAGTACTTC
j_call: TRBJ1-2; v_call: TRBV6-1; d_call: TRBD1; clone_size: NA; cdr3_length: 14; cdr3_aa: CASRSTGGAVGYTF; cdr3_nt: TGTGCCAGCAGATCCACAGGGGGCGCGGTTGGCTACACCTTC
j_call: TRBJ2-1; v_call: TRBV19; d_call: TRBD1; clone_size: few; cdr3_length: 13; cdr3_aa: CASSITGGDEQFF; cdr3_nt: TGTGCCAGTAGTATCACAGGGGGAGATGAGCAGTTCTTC
j_call: TRBJ2-7; v_call: TRBV7-8; d_call: TRBD1; clone_size: few; cdr3_length: 15; cdr3_aa: CASSLHRGRPYEQYF; cdr3_nt: TGTGCCAGCAGCCTCCACAGGGGGCGACCCTACGAGCAGTACTTC
j_call: TRBJ1-5; v_call: TRBV28; d_call: TRBD1; clone_size: NA; cdr3_length: 14; cdr3_aa: CASSLDRDLKPQHF; cdr3_nt: TGTGCCAGCAGTTTAGACAGGGATTTGAAGCCCCAGCATTTT
j_call: TRBJ2-2; v_call: TRBV10-3; d_call: TRBD2; clone_size: NA; cdr3_length: 14; cdr3_aa: CAINGGVNTGELFF; cdr3_nt: TGTGCCATAAACGGGGGGGTGAACACCGGGGAGCTGTTTTTT
j_call: TRBJ1-1; v_call: TRBV10-2; d_call: NA; clone_size: few; cdr3_length: 14; cdr3_aa: CASQEQGKNTEAFF; cdr3_nt: TGCGCCAGCCAGGAACAGGGTAAGAACACTGAAGCTTTCTTT
j_call: TRBJ2-5; v_call: TRBV14; d_call: NA; clone_size: NA; cdr3_length: 14; cdr3_aa: CASSQGPPRETQYF; cdr3_nt: TGTGCCAGCAGCCAAGGGCCACCTAGAGAGACCCAGTACTTC
j_call: TRBJ2-1; v_call: TRBV5-5; d_call: TRBD2; clone_size: NA; cdr3_length: 14; cdr3_aa: CASGGTSAGDEQFF; cdr3_nt: TGTGCCAGCGGCGGGACTAGCGCTGGGGATGAGCAGTTCTTC
j_call: TRBJ2-1; v_call: TRBV10-3; d_call: NA; clone_size: NA; cdr3_length: 13; cdr3_aa: CAISESLVVEQFF; cdr3_nt: TGTGCCATCAGTGAGTCACTAGTCGTTGAGCAGTTCTTC
j_call: TRBJ2-7; v_call: TRBV28; d_call: NA; clone_size: few; cdr3_length: 15; cdr3_aa: CASSPTGWSSYEQYF; cdr3_nt: TGTGCCAGCAGCCCGACAGGTTGGAGCTCCTACGAGCAGTACTTC
j_call: TRBJ1-2; v_call: TRBV7-9; d_call: TRBD1; clone_size: NA; cdr3_length: 14; cdr3_aa: CASSSGTDGSGYTF; cdr3_nt: TGTGCCAGCAGCTCCGGGACAGACGGTAGTGGCTACACCTTC
j_call: TRBJ2-1; v_call: TRBV18; d_call: TRBD1; clone_size: NA; cdr3_length: 17; cdr3_aa: CASSPIPGTGANNEQFF; cdr3_nt: TGTGCCAGCTCACCAATCCCCGGGACAGGGGCAAACAATGAGCAGTTCTTC
j_call: TRBJ1-1; v_call: TRBV19; d_call: NA; clone_size: few; cdr3_length: 17; cdr3_aa: CASSMGPRVGMNTEAFF; cdr3_nt: TGTGCCAGTAGTATGGGCCCGAGGGTGGGCATGAACACTGAAGCTTTCTTT
j_call: TRBJ1-1; v_call: TRBV28; d_call: TRBD1; clone_size: NA; cdr3_length: 12; cdr3_aa: CATRIGQAEAFF; cdr3_nt: TGTGCCACACGCATAGGACAGGCTGAAGCTTTCTTT
j_call: TRBJ1-1; v_call: TRBV7-8; d_call: NA; clone_size: NA; cdr3_length: 14; cdr3_aa: CASSLARPDPEAFF; cdr3_nt: TGTGCCAGCAGCTTAGCGCGGCCGGATCCTGAAGCTTTCTTT
j_call: TRBJ2-1; v_call: TRBV29-1; d_call: NA; clone_size: few; cdr3_length: 14; cdr3_aa: CSVDSAGRNNEQFF; cdr3_nt: TGCAGCGTTGATTCCGCGGGACGGAACAATGAGCAGTTCTTC
j_call: TRBJ2-3; v_call: TRBV13; d_call: NA; clone_size: NA; cdr3_length: 15; cdr3_aa: CASSYTGVSTDTQYF; cdr3_nt: TGTGCCAGCAGCTACACAGGCGTAAGCACAGATACGCAGTATTTT
j_call: TRBJ2-5; v_call: TRBV6-1; d_call: TRBD2; clone_size: NA; cdr3_length: 15; cdr3_aa: CASSTSGRGVETQYF; cdr3_nt: TGTGCCAGCAGTACTAGCGGGAGGGGGGTGGAGACCCAGTACTTC
j_call: TRBJ2-2; v_call: TRBV7-2; d_call: NA; clone_size: NA; cdr3_length: 16; cdr3_aa: CASSPSPGANTGELFF; cdr3_nt: TGTGCCAGCAGCCCTTCTCCAGGGGCAAACACCGGGGAGCTGTTTTTT
j_call: TRBJ2-7; v_call: TRBV2; d_call: NA; clone_size: NA; cdr3_length: 14; cdr3_aa: CASSGQPGTYEQYF; cdr3_nt: TGTGCCAGCAGCGGCCAACCAGGGACCTACGAGCAGTACTTC
j_call: TRBJ1-1; v_call: TRBV9; d_call: NA; clone_size: NA; cdr3_length: 17; cdr3_aa: CASSVGYGGTVNTEAFF; cdr3_nt: TGTGCCAGCAGCGTAGGGTACGGGGGGACTGTGAACACTGAAGCTTTCTTT
j_call: TRBJ2-1; v_call: TRBV6-5; d_call: TRBD2; clone_size: few; cdr3_length: 15; cdr3_aa: CASRNSGGSYNEQFF; cdr3_nt: TGTGCCAGCAGAAATAGCGGGGGCTCCTACAATGAGCAGTTCTTC
j_call: TRBJ2-2; v_call: TRBV28; d_call: NA; clone_size: NA; cdr3_length: 15; cdr3_aa: CASSLLGTNTGELFF; cdr3_nt: TGTGCCAGCAGTTTATTGGGGACTAACACCGGGGAGCTGTTTTTT
j_call: TRBJ1-6; v_call: TRBV30; d_call: TRBD1; clone_size: few; cdr3_length: 13; cdr3_aa: CAWSEGGVSPLHF; cdr3_nt: TGTGCCTGGAGTGAAGGGGGCGTATCACCCCTCCACTTT
j_call: TRBJ1-1; v_call: TRBV5-6; d_call: NA; clone_size: NA; cdr3_length: 13; cdr3_aa: CARSLRRRTEAFF; cdr3_nt: TGTGCCAGAAGCTTGAGGAGAAGGACTGAAGCTTTCTTT
j_call: TRBJ1-5; v_call: TRBV7-2; d_call: NA; clone_size: NA; cdr3_length: 14; cdr3_aa: CASSQVVGNQPQHF; cdr3_nt: TGTGCCAGCAGCCAGGTGGTGGGCAATCAGCCCCAGCATTTT
j_call: TRBJ2-3; v_call: TRBV4-2; d_call: TRBD2; clone_size: few; cdr3_length: 16; cdr3_aa: CASSRRLAGEVDTQYF; cdr3_nt: TGTGCCAGCAGCCGCCGACTAGCGGGAGAAGTAGATACGCAGTATTTT
j_call: TRBJ2-2; v_call: TRBV6-1; d_call: TRBD2; clone_size: NA; cdr3_length: 14; cdr3_aa: CASIGSGSGGELFF; cdr3_nt: TGTGCCAGCATAGGTAGCGGGAGCGGTGGGGAGCTGTTTTTT
j_call: TRBJ1-4; v_call: TRBV4-3; d_call: NA; clone_size: NA; cdr3_length: 16; cdr3_aa: CASSQDAGDVGEKLFF; cdr3_nt: TGCGCCAGCAGCCAAGATGCCGGGGATGTGGGTGAAAAACTGTTTTTT
j_call: TRBJ1-1; v_call: TRBV25-1; d_call: TRBD1; clone_size: NA; cdr3_length: 13; cdr3_aa: CASSEYRGLKAFF; cdr3_nt: TGTGCCAGCAGTGAGTACAGGGGGCTTAAAGCTTTCTTT
j_call: TRBJ2-1; v_call: TRBV5-1; d_call: NA; clone_size: many; cdr3_length: 15; cdr3_aa: CASAVSSRQGHEQFF; cdr3_nt: TGCGCCAGCGCCGTTTCCTCTCGTCAGGGTCATGAGCAGTTCTTC
j_call: TRBJ2-7; v_call: TRBV4-3; d_call: NA; clone_size: NA; cdr3_length: 13; cdr3_aa: CASSQGSAYEQYF; cdr3_nt: TGCGCCAGCAGCCAAGGTTCAGCCTACGAGCAGTACTTC
j_call: TRBJ1-2; v_call: TRBV30; d_call: NA; clone_size: few; cdr3_length: 16; cdr3_aa: CAWSPRTGTRIYGYTF; cdr3_nt: TGTGCCTGGAGTCCTAGAACCGGGACTAGGATCTATGGCTACACCTTC
j_call: TRBJ2-1; v_call: TRBV6-7; d_call: TRBD1; clone_size: NA; cdr3_length: 13; cdr3_aa: CASSTDRGNEQFF; cdr3_nt: TGTGCCAGCAGTACGGACAGGGGCAATGAGCAGTTCTTC
j_call: TRBJ2-7; v_call: TRBV6-5; d_call: TRBD2; clone_size: NA; cdr3_length: 15; cdr3_aa: CASSGGASGKYEQYF; cdr3_nt: TGTGCCAGCTCCGGTGGGGCTAGCGGGAAATACGAGCAGTACTTC
j_call: TRBJ2-2; v_call: TRBV9; d_call: NA; clone_size: NA; cdr3_length: 17; cdr3_aa: CASSVRRGEASTGELFF; cdr3_nt: TGTGCCAGCAGCGTACGGCGGGGTGAGGCGAGCACCGGGGAGCTGTTTTTT
j_call: TRBJ1-2; v_call: TRBV4-1; d_call: NA; clone_size: NA; cdr3_length: 16; cdr3_aa: CASSQVQPSANYGYTF; cdr3_nt: TGCGCCAGCAGCCAAGTTCAACCATCAGCTAACTATGGCTACACCTTC
j_call: TRBJ1-6; v_call: TRBV5-6; d_call: TRBD1; clone_size: NA; cdr3_length: 15; cdr3_aa: CASSWTGVYNSPLHF; cdr3_nt: TGTGCCAGCAGCTGGACAGGGGTTTATAATTCACCCCTCCACTTT
j_call: TRBJ1-5; v_call: TRBV2; d_call: NA; clone_size: few; cdr3_length: 14; cdr3_aa: CASSQGLSNQPQHF; cdr3_nt: TGTGCCAGCAGCCAGGGACTTAGCAATCAGCCCCAGCATTTT
j_call: TRBJ1-1; v_call: TRBV11-2; d_call: NA; clone_size: few; cdr3_length: 15; cdr3_aa: CASSLTSLRGTEAFF; cdr3_nt: TGTGCCAGCAGCTTAACTTCGCTGAGAGGAACTGAAGCTTTCTTT
j_call: TRBJ1-5; v_call: TRBV27; d_call: TRBD1; clone_size: NA; cdr3_length: 15; cdr3_aa: CASSWTGGFSQPQHF; cdr3_nt: TGTGCCAGCAGCTGGACAGGGGGCTTTAGTCAGCCCCAGCATTTT
j_call: TRBJ2-1; v_call: TRBV6-5; d_call: NA; clone_size: NA; cdr3_length: 12; cdr3_aa: CASSYPSGEQFF; cdr3_nt: TGTGCCAGCAGTTACCCCTCGGGGGAGCAGTTCTTC
j_call: TRBJ1-4; v_call: TRBV19; d_call: NA; clone_size: NA; cdr3_length: 14; cdr3_aa: CASSTQGTNEKLFF; cdr3_nt: TGTGCCAGTAGCACACAGGGAACTAATGAAAAACTGTTTTTT
j_call: TRBJ2-7; v_call: TRBV5-4; d_call: TRBD2; clone_size: few; cdr3_length: 15; cdr3_aa: CASSATSGSSYEQYF; cdr3_nt: TGTGCCAGCAGCGCGACTAGCGGAAGCTCCTACGAGCAGTACTTC
j_call: TRBJ2-7; v_call: TRBV5-6; d_call: NA; clone_size: NA; cdr3_length: 12; cdr3_aa: CASSLTGREQYF; cdr3_nt: TGTGCCAGCAGCTTGACAGGGAGAGAGCAGTACTTC
j_call: TRBJ1-2; v_call: TRBV7-3; d_call: TRBD1; clone_size: NA; cdr3_length: 12; cdr3_aa: CASSLGDRGYTF; cdr3_nt: TGTGCCAGCAGCTTAGGGGACAGGGGCTACACCTTC
j_call: TRBJ1-1; v_call: TRBV5-1; d_call: TRBD1; clone_size: NA; cdr3_length: 15; cdr3_aa: CASSPDIGGGTEAFF; cdr3_nt: TGCGCCAGCAGCCCAGATATAGGGGGCGGCACTGAAGCTTTCTTT
j_call: TRBJ1-2; v_call: TRBV2; d_call: NA; clone_size: NA; cdr3_length: 12; cdr3_aa: CASSVGGGGYTF; cdr3_nt: TGTGCCAGCAGTGTCGGAGGTGGTGGCTACACCTTC
j_call: TRBJ2-1; v_call: TRBV6-5; d_call: NA; clone_size: few; cdr3_length: 14; cdr3_aa: CASGIRGRDNEQFF; cdr3_nt: TGTGCCAGCGGGATCAGGGGTCGGGACAATGAGCAGTTCTTC